The 30 T cell receptor beta chains below come from one sample, sequenced in a study of OX40 agonist ivuxolimab in advanced cancers. The data were produced by immunoSEQ multiplex PCR, yet TCRdb's version contains in-frame clones alone and is incomplete. The repertoire has 75,000 to 95,000 clones, approximately 90% of them found once; the top ten carry 0.53%. Here the sequenced sample was CD4+ or CD8+ T cells sorted from blood, taken in a trial of the OX40 agonist ivuxolimab. These receptors were taken from an adult with an advanced solid tumor such as melanoma, head and neck, liver or kidney cancer.

The chain employs TRBV27 and TRBJ2-2; TRBD2 might be the D (6 bases). Germline V gene sequence: CDR1 MNHEY, CDR2 SMNVEV (reference sequence). This CDR3 has 16 residues. The V end was cut by 3 bases, the J end by 0 bases, with 11 bases between. CDR3 DNA sequence: TGTGCCAGCAGTTTCGGTAGCGGACCGAACACCGGGGAGCTGTTTTTT. Protein product: CASSFGSGPNTGELFF.

The chain joins TRBV5-6 to TRBJ2-7, with 8 nucleotides matching TRBD1. Germline V CDR1 and CDR2: SGHDT, YYEEEE. The CDR3 has 13 amino acids. The V segment lost 4 bases and the J segment 1 base; nucleotides outside the gene matches: 1. The CDR3: CASSRTGSYEQYF. CDR3 sequence (DNA): TGTGCCAGCAGCCGGACAGGGTCCTACGAGCAGTACTTC.

The chain uses TRBV7-2 and TRBJ1-2, with D possibly matching TRBD1 (5 bases). The V gene lost 1 base and the J gene lost 4 bases, with 10 bases spanning the gap. This CDR3 spans 14 amino acids. The germline CDR1 and CDR2 sequences are SGHTA and FQGNSA. CDR3 sequence: CASSLDSGFYGYTF. The CDR3 DNA follows: TGTGCCAGCAGCTTAGATTCAGGGTTCTATGGCTACACCTTC.

The CDR3 coding sequence is TGCGCCAGCAGCCAAGGTGGAAAGGGGCTTGGCAATGAGCAGTTCTTC. Translating gives CASSQGGKGLGNEQFF. The V call is TRBV4-1, the J call TRBJ2-1, with D possibly matching TRBD1 (5 bases). This CDR3 spans 16 amino acids. Per germline, CDR1 MGHRA and CDR2 YSYEKL. V lost 1 base to trimming and J lost 6 bases, with 16 bases between them.

The chain combines TRBV12-5 with TRBJ2-1, with no clear D. The V gene's germline CDR1 is LGHNT and CDR2 FRNRAP. Trimming stripped 3 bases from V and 0 bases from J, with 3 bases between. The CDR3 is made up of 13 amino acids. The CDR3 bases are TGTGCTAGTGGTTTAAACTCCTACAATGAGCAGTTCTTC. It specifies CASGLNSYNEQFF.

The rearrangement links TRBV5-6 to TRBJ1-2; tentative D call: TRBD1 (5 bases). The ends were cut back, 2 bases at V and 5 bases at J, with 13 bases in the middle. The V gene's germline CDR1 is SGHDT and CDR2 YYEEEE. The CDR3 sequence is 14 residues long. The CDR3 loop reads CASSLQGVGYGYTF. The DNA of the CDR3 is TGTGCCAGCAGCTTACAAGGGGTTGGGTATGGCTACACCTTC.

This clone was detected a few times. This chain's CDR3 is CASSQGLAGENEQFF. The CDR3 DNA follows: TGCGCCAGCAGCCAAGGACTAGCGGGAGAGAATGAGCAGTTCTTC. This chain links TRBV4-1 with TRBJ2-1, with 12 bases lining up with TRBD2. The CDR3 has 15 amino acids. Germline V gives CDR1 MGHRA, CDR2 YSYEKL. Trimming removed 1 base from V and 7 bases from J; junction bases left unmatched: 2.

V usage is TRBV21-1 and J usage is TRBJ1-5; TRBD1 is the table's D call, not checked against the DNA. TRBV21-1 is a recognized pseudogene. The CDR3 is made up of 18 amino acids. As DNA, the CDR3 is TGTGCCAGCAGCAAAAACAGCCGAGACAGAGATAGCAATCAGCCCCAGCATTTT. Amino acid sequence: CASSKNSRDRDSNQPQHF.

The CDR3 loop reads CASSLGEVRTDTQYF. CDR3 nucleotides: TGTGCCAGCAGTTTAGGGGAAGTAAGGACAGATACGCAGTATTTT. The V call is TRBV27, the J call TRBJ2-3; D remains ambiguous. In germline, CDR1 is MNHEY, CDR2 SMNVEV (reference sequence). The V and J ends lost 2 bases and 3 bases respectively, with 12 bases between them. The CDR3 spans 15 residues.

The gene calls are TRBV7-2 and TRBJ2-5; no clear D. CDR3 length: 16 amino acids. CDR1 and CDR2 (germline): SGHTA, FQGNSA. Between the trimmed V and J ends, which lost 5 bases and 2 bases, there was a span of 18 bases. This CDR3 is CASSVVSGHLQETQYF. CDR3 DNA sequence: TGTGCCAGCAGCGTGGTATCGGGCCACTTACAAGAGACCCAGTACTTC. Looking up the rest from reference TRBV7-2 and TRBJ2-5 gives the full variable domain: GAGVSQSPSNKVTEKGKDVELRCDPISGHTALYWYRQSLGQGLEFLIYFQGNSAPDKSGLPSDRFSAERTGGSVSTLTIQRTQQEDSAVYLCASSVVSGHLQETQYFGPGTRLLVL.

The chain uses TRBV28 and TRBJ1-1; TRBD1 might be the D (5 bases). Germline loops: CDR1 MDHEN, CDR2 SYDVKM. This CDR3 spans 15 amino acids. Trimming pared 8 bases from V and 1 base from J, leaving 17 bases between. The CDR3 DNA reads TGTGCCAGCGCCTCGGAGGGGTACGCGAACACTGAAGCTTTCTTT. As protein: CASASEGYANTEAFF. Variable domain in full (rest from reference TRBV28 and TRBJ1-1): DVKVTQSSRYLVKRTGEKVFLECVQDMDHENMFWYRQDPGLGLRLIYFSYDVKMKEKGDIPEGYSVSREKKERFSLILESASTNQTSMYLCASASEGYANTEAFFGQGTRLTVV.

The genes are TRBV29-1 and TRBJ2-1; a possible D gene is TRBD2 (6 bases). CDR1 and CDR2 (germline): SQVTM, ANQGSEA. The CDR3 is made up of 15 amino acids. V gave up 3 bases and J gave up 8 bases, with 20 bases separating them. CDR3 DNA sequence: TGCAGCGTTGAGAGGTTGACTAGTCTTTTCGATGAGCAGTTCTTC. Its translation is CSVERLTSLFDEQFF.

V usage is TRBV29-1 and J usage is TRBJ2-7; D perhaps matches TRBD2 (5 bases). Trimming left V 6 bases short and J 5 bases short, with 23 bases between. The CDR3 is 15 amino acids. Germline V CDR1 and CDR2: SQVTM, ANQGSEA. The DNA of the CDR3 is TGCAGCGTGGAGGTGGCGAGCGGTAAGCCCAACGAGCAGTACTTC. This encodes CSVEVASGKPNEQYF.

This chain uses TRBV28 with TRBJ2-1; 7 bases are a match to TRBD1. Germline lookup yields CDR1 MDHEN and CDR2 SYDVKM. The CDR3 has 16 amino acids. The V gene end was trimmed by 1 base and the J gene end by 0 bases; junction bases not matched to a gene: 3. The CDR3 nucleotides read TGTGCCAGCAGTTTATCGGCAGGGGGCTCCTACAATGAGCAGTTCTTC. Its translation is CASSLSAGGSYNEQFF.

The V gene is TRBV11-2, the J gene TRBJ2-7, with 12 positions matching TRBD2. With V trimmed by 4 bases and J by 5 bases, 6 bases remained unmatched. CDR1 SGHAT and CDR2 FQNNGV come from the germline V gene. The CDR3 extends over 15 amino acids. CDR3 sequence reads: CASSYGLAGTHEQYF. The CDR3 nucleotides are TGTGCCAGCAGCTATGGACTAGCGGGAACCCACGAGCAGTACTTC.

The count of this clone is one. The chain carries TRBV19 and TRBJ2-1; either TRBD1 or TRBD2 may supply D (6 bases each). The germline CDR1 and CDR2 sequences are LNHDA and SQIVND (reference sequence). The CDR3 consists of 17 residues. With 2 bases removed from V and 9 bases from J, the gap between germline ends came to 23 bases. The CDR3, as DNA: TGTGCCAGTAGTATATCCCCTGCCGGGGGCCCTTACGTTGAGCAGTTCTTC. The encoded protein is CASSISPAGGPYVEQFF.

V gene TRBV19 combines with J gene TRBJ1-2, with D possibly being TRBD1 (6 bases). The CDR3 extends over 17 amino acids. Trimming cost V 6 bases and J 5 bases, with 25 bases left between them. From germline, CDR1 is LNHDA and CDR2 SQIVND (reference sequence). The chain's CDR3 is CASSEGQILLDFYGYTF. The CDR3 coding sequence is TGTGCCAGTAGCGAGGGACAAATCTTGCTAGATTTTTATGGCTACACCTTC.

The chain recombines TRBV4-3 with TRBJ2-7; weak D call: TRBD2 (5 bases). CDR3 size: 13 residues. Trimming stripped 2 bases from V and 3 bases from J, with 8 bases between. The germline V gene has CDR1 LGHNA and CDR2 YSLEER. Here the CDR3 reads CASSQSGGYEQYF. The CDR3 DNA is TGCGCCAGCAGCCAAAGCGGAGGCTACGAGCAGTACTTC.

CDR3 loop: CASSTREGTEAFF. Written as DNA, the CDR3 is TGTGCCAGCAGCACCCGGGAGGGGACTGAAGCTTTCTTT. The V and J genes are TRBV14 and TRBJ1-1; D possibly corresponds to TRBD1 (5 bases). Germline assignment: CDR1 SGHDN and CDR2 FVKESK. The V end lost 5 bases, the J end lost 5 bases, and 12 bases lay between the germline ends. The CDR3 runs 13 residues.

The chain recombines TRBV5-4 with TRBJ2-7; 7 positions agree with TRBD2. Germline CDR1 SGHNT, CDR2 YYREEE (reference sequence). CDR3 length: 14 amino acids. V shed 0 bases, J shed 5 bases, and the junction held 5 bases outside the gene matches. Here the CDR3 reads CASSLGGSWDEQYF. In DNA form, the CDR3 reads TGTGCCAGCAGCTTGGGCGGGAGTTGGGACGAGCAGTACTTC.

The chain uses TRBV12-5 and TRBJ1-3; 7 bases map to TRBD1. This CDR3 has 18 amino acids. Germline loops: CDR1 LGHNT, CDR2 FRNRAP. V lost 6 bases and J lost 0; bases outside the gene matches: 14. The CDR3 nucleotides read TGTGCTAGTGGCAGAGGAGTGGGACAGACCTTCTCTGGAAACACCATATATTTT. Amino acid sequence: CASGRGVGQTFSGNTIYF. Complete variable domain (other parts from reference TRBV12-5 and TRBJ1-3): DARVTQTPRHKVTEMGQEVTMRCQPILGHNTVFWYRQTMMQGLELLAYFRNRAPLDDSGMPKDRFSAEMPDATLATLKIQPSEPRDSAVYFCASGRGVGQTFSGNTIYFGEGSWLTVV.

There are a few counts of this clone. The chain couples TRBV29-1 to TRBJ1-1; 7 nucleotides match TRBD1. The V and J ends lost 6 bases and 5 bases, in that order; junction bases with no gene match: 6. CDR1 SQVTM and CDR2 ANQGSEA come from the germline V gene. The CDR3 is 12 amino acids. The CDR3 loop reads CSVPGQPTEAFF. In DNA, the CDR3 is TGCAGCGTCCCGGGACAGCCGACTGAAGCTTTCTTT.

The chain links TRBV7-2 to TRBJ1-3; D gene unclear. CDR1 and CDR2 (germline): SGHTA, FQGNSA. CDR3 size: 15 residues. V lost 2 bases to trimming and J lost 0 bases, with 8 bases between them. The CDR3 spells CASSLRSVSGNTIYF. In DNA, the CDR3 is TGTGCCAGCAGCTTACGGTCGGTCTCTGGAAACACCATATATTTT. The full variable domain, completed using reference TRBV7-2 and TRBJ1-3, is GAGVSQSPSNKVTEKGKDVELRCDPISGHTALYWYRQSLGQGLEFLIYFQGNSAPDKSGLPSDRFSAERTGGSVSTLTIQRTQQEDSAVYLCASSLRSVSGNTIYFGEGSWLTVV.

The chain carries TRBV5-5 and TRBJ1-1; weak D call: TRBD1 (5 bases). Deletions cut 4 bases from V and 1 base from J, with 11 bases between. The CDR3 has 14 amino acids. The germline gives CDR1 SGHKS, CDR2 YYEKEE (reference sequence). This chain's CDR3 is CASSTTGGNTEAFF. The CDR3 coding sequence is TGTGCCAGCAGCACGACGGGGGGGAACACTGAAGCTTTCTTT.

The chain carries TRBV7-3 and TRBJ2-1; 12 bases fit TRBD2. Germline CDR1 reads SGHTA; CDR2 reads FQGTGA. This CDR3 is 15 amino acids long. The V segment lost 2 bases and the J segment 8 bases; nucleotides outside the gene matches: 4. This CDR3 reads CASSLVGLAGHEQFF. DNA for the CDR3: TGTGCCAGCAGCTTAGTTGGACTAGCGGGACATGAGCAGTTCTTC.

Only a few counts were recorded for this clone. The chain uses TRBV5-4 and TRBJ1-1; TRBD1 matches 8 bases. Unmatched junction bases numbered 10, after V lost 4 bases and J lost 8 bases. The CDR3 has 14 residues. CDR1 SGHNT and CDR2 YYREEE come from the germline V gene (reference sequence). The CDR3 coding sequence is TGTGCCAGCAGCACCCAGACAGGGGCGGTCGAAGCTTTCTTT. Amino acids: CASSTQTGAVEAFF.

The gene calls are TRBV6-6 and TRBJ2-3, with 10 bases matching TRBD2. This CDR3 has 16 residues. Germline V gives CDR1 MNHNY, CDR2 SVGAGI (reference sequence). Unmatched junction bases numbered 8, after V lost 5 bases and J lost 3 bases. The CDR3 DNA reads TGTGCCAGCAGTCCCGGCAGCGGGAGGGCAACAGATACGCAGTATTTT. Amino acids: CASSPGSGRATDTQYF.

The chain employs TRBV9 and TRBJ2-2, with 11 positions matching TRBD2. Germline CDR1 is SGDLS and CDR2 is YYNGEE. The CDR3 spans 16 residues. Losses at the gene ends were 3 bases for V and 3 bases for J; bases not matched to a gene: 4. The CDR3 bases are TGTGCCAGCAGCGCGGGGACTAGCGGCTACACCGGGGAGCTGTTTTTT. Translating it yields CASSAGTSGYTGELFF.

V usage is TRBV6-4 and J usage is TRBJ2-7; D unclear. The CDR3 contains 11 residues. V lost 0 bases to trimming and J lost 3 bases, with 0 bases between them. Germline loops: CDR1 MRHNA, CDR2 SNTAGT. DNA for the CDR3: TGTGCCAGCAGTGACTCCTACGAGCAGTACTTC. Amino acid sequence: CASSDSYEQYF.

The chain links TRBV15 to TRBJ2-3; no clear D gene. The CDR3 contains 14 residues. CDR1 is LNHNV, CDR2 YYDKDF, per germline (reference sequence). The V gene lost 4 bases and the J gene lost 0 bases, with 8 bases spanning the gap. The CDR3 here is CATSNRLSTDTQYF. The CDR3 DNA follows: TGTGCCACCAGCAATCGTCTTAGCACAGATACGCAGTATTTT.